The present T cell receptor (beta chain) was sequenced within a study of PD-1 blockade in classical Hodgkin lymphoma. At the level of the study: Nivolumab 3 mg/kg was given intravenously every 2 weeks.

The time point: cycle 4 day 1 (C4D1), after five to seven weeks of nivolumab. Brentuximab vedotin exposure varied among the patients, all of whom had relapsed after autologous stem cell transplantation. CDR3 length equals 14 residues. Deletions cut 3 bases from V and 0 bases from J, with 6 bases between. The germline gives CDR1 LNHDA, CDR2 SQIVND (reference sequence). The repertoire was sequenced with immunoSEQ multiplex PCR; TCRdb's copy has only in-frame clones and lacks some. The sample comprises 25,000 to 35,000 clones, about four fifths of which are singletons, and roughly 17% rests with the top ten.

This sequence was found in a human donor with classical Hodgkin lymphoma. Sequencing used peripheral blood mononuclear cells (PBMCs), obtained before the fourth cycle of nivolumab. V gene TRBV19 combines with J gene TRBJ2-4; D is unresolved. CDR3 region: CASSILRAKNIQYF. In DNA, the CDR3 is TGTGCCAGTAGTATTTTGAGAGCCAAAAACATTCAGTACTTC.